These 27 T cell receptor beta chains originate from one sample sequenced in a study of PD-1 blockade in mismatch repair-deficient tumors. Only in-frame clones appear in the TCRdb table, and some are missing; sequencing was by immunoSEQ multiplex PCR. Here the sample spans tens of thousands of clones, roughly 80% being singletons. The input for sequencing was peripheral blood, taken 2 weeks after starting pembrolizumab. These receptors all stem from an adult with mismatch repair-deficient cancer.

The rearrangement joins TRBV4-1 to TRBJ1-5; TRBD1 might be the D (5 bases). Trimming removed 0 bases at V and 3 bases at J, with 15 bases between. The V gene's germline CDR1 is MGHRA and CDR2 YSYEKL. This CDR3 region has 17 residues. The CDR3 spells CASSQEGPGPFNQPQHF. The DNA of the CDR3 is TGCGCCAGCAGCCAAGAGGGGCCAGGGCCCTTCAATCAGCCCCAGCATTTT.

The rearrangement joins TRBV19 to TRBJ2-1; D is possibly TRBD1 (6 bases). Germline V lookup: CDR1 LNHDA, CDR2 SQIVND (reference sequence). The CDR3 sequence is 17 residues long. The germline V and J ends were trimmed by 7 bases and 8 bases, with 27 bases remaining between them. Here the CDR3 reads CASTKTFGTPTGDEQFF. The CDR3 region has the DNA TGTGCCAGTACTAAAACCTTCGGGACACCAACCGGCGATGAGCAGTTCTTC.

The chain couples TRBV9 to TRBJ2-1, with D perhaps given as TRBD1 or TRBD2 (5 bases each). CDR1 and CDR2 (germline): SGDLS, YYNGEE. The CDR3 has 16 amino acids. The V end lost 2 bases, the J end lost 2 bases, and 14 bases lay between the germline ends. The CDR3 DNA reads TGTGCCAGCAGCGTGGGGGAAGGGGCGGCCTACAATGAGCAGTTCTTC. It specifies CASSVGEGAAYNEQFF.

The chain links TRBV30 to TRBJ1-2, with no clear D. CDR1 and CDR2 from the germline V gene are GTSNPN and SVGIG (reference sequence). The V end was cut by 3 bases, the J end by 3 bases, with 5 bases between. This CDR3 has 11 residues. CDR3 loop: CAWSRDYGYTF. The CDR3, as DNA: TGTGCCTGGAGCCGTGACTATGGCTACACCTTC.

This clone was counted a few times. CDR3 DNA sequence: TGTGCCAGCAGTGAAGTGGGGGATACGCAGTATTTT. Its translation: CASSEVGDTQYF. J is TRBJ2-3 and V is TRBV6-1; D remains ambiguous. Trimming removed 1 base from V and 6 bases from J, with 5 bases in between. The CDR3 sequence is 12 residues long. The germline CDR1 and CDR2 sequences are MNHNS and SASEGT.

The chain employs TRBV5-5 and TRBJ1-1; tentative D call: TRBD1 (6 bases). This CDR3 has 18 amino acids. Germline CDR1 and CDR2: SGHKS and YYEKEE (reference sequence). Between the trimmed V and J ends, which lost 3 bases and 6 bases, there was a span of 27 bases. The CDR3 coding sequence is TGTGCCAGCAGCTCCTGGTCACTCGGCCATACAGGGTTCGCTGAAGCTTTCTTT. This encodes CASSSWSLGHTGFAEAFF.

The genes are TRBV5-1 and TRBJ2-1; the match to TRBD2 covers 7 bases. V was pared by 0 bases and J by 6 bases, with 6 bases of the junction left unmatched. Germline loops: CDR1 SGHRS, CDR2 YFSETQ. This CDR3 contains 15 residues. This chain's CDR3 is CASSLDISGSNEQFF. Written as DNA, the CDR3 is TGCGCCAGCAGCTTGGATATTAGCGGGTCCAATGAGCAGTTCTTC. The full variable domain, completed using reference TRBV5-1 and TRBJ2-1, is KAGVTQTPRYLIKTRGQQVTLSCSPISGHRSVSWYQQTPGQGLQFLFEYFSETQRNKGNFPGRFSGRQFSNSRSEMNVSTLELGDSALYLCASSLDISGSNEQFFGPGTRLTVL.

In this sample, this clone turned up a few times. J is TRBJ1-2 and V is TRBV11-2; D gene uncertain. The germline CDR1 and CDR2 sequences are SGHAT and FQNNGV. The CDR3 length is 15 residues. The V and J ends lost 2 bases and 7 bases respectively, with 17 bases between them. The CDR3 here is CASSLTGIATSGYTF. CDR3 nucleotides: TGTGCCAGCAGCTTAACCGGGATAGCCACTTCTGGCTACACCTTC.

The CDR3 loop reads CASSLRVPGPNNEQFF. The CDR3 DNA follows: TGTGCCAGCAGTTTACGTGTCCCAGGGCCTAACAATGAGCAGTTCTTC. The chain uses TRBV27 and TRBJ2-1, with D possibly matching TRBD1 (5 bases). Between the trimmed V and J ends, which lost 2 bases and 5 bases, there was a span of 16 bases. CDR3 length equals 16 residues. The germline CDR1 and CDR2 sequences are MNHEY and SMNVEV (reference sequence).

V is TRBV15 and J is TRBJ2-1; possibly TRBD1 for D (5 bases). This CDR3 is built from 13 residues. The V end was cut by 1 base, the J end by 9 bases, with 10 bases between. CDR1 is LNHNV and CDR2 is YYDKDF in the germline V gene (reference sequence). The CDR3 coding sequence is TGTGCCACCAGCAGAGCAGTCCAGGGTGAGCAGTTCTTC. Its protein product is CATSRAVQGEQFF.

Concerning this clone: A read error may produce the germline difference seen at one junction end. The rearrangement joins TRBV18 to TRBJ2-3, with D perhaps TRBD2 (6 bases). Looked up from germline, CDR1 is KGHSH and CDR2 is LQKENI. CDR3 length: 13 residues. The CDR3 bases are TGTGCCAGCTCGCCACCGGGAGCCTATACGCAGTATTTT. It encodes CASSPPGAYTQYF. Full variable domain (missing parts from reference TRBV18 and TRBJ2-3): NAGVMQNPRHLVRRRGQEARLRCSPMKGHSHVYWYRQLPEEGLKFMVYLQKENIIDESGMPKERFSAEFPKEGPSILRIQQVVRGDSAAYFCASSPPGAYTQYFGPGTRLTVL.

The genes are TRBV25-1 and TRBJ1-3; D is perhaps TRBD1 (5 bases). V was shortened by 8 bases and J by 7 bases, with 18 bases between the two germline ends. The CDR3 is 14 amino acids. The V gene's germline CDR1 is MGHDK and CDR2 SYGVNS. This chain's CDR3 is CASRRSGSANTIYF. CDR3 nucleotides: TGTGCCAGCCGTAGATCAGGGTCTGCGAACACCATATATTTT.

This clone was seen only once. V usage is TRBV6-6 and J usage is TRBJ2-7; D unclear. The CDR3 runs 13 residues. V was clipped by 5 bases and J by 5 bases, with 13 bases between them. Per germline, CDR1 MNHNY and CDR2 SVGAGI (reference sequence). The CDR3 sequence is CASSPGRSHEQYF. The CDR3 DNA sequence: TGTGCCAGCAGTCCTGGACGATCACACGAGCAGTACTTC.

Only a few counts were recorded for this clone. J is TRBJ2-1 and V is TRBV7-6; a possible D gene is TRBD2 (6 bases). V dropped 2 bases and J dropped 7 bases, with 18 bases sitting between them. Per the germline V gene, CDR1 is SGHVS and CDR2 is FNYEAQ. This CDR3 spans 16 amino acids. The CDR3 DNA sequence: TGTGCCAGCAGCTTAATAGGTGGGGGGAAGGGAAATGAGCAGTTCTTC. It translates to CASSLIGGGKGNEQFF. Drawing the rest from reference TRBV7-6 and TRBJ2-1, the complete variable domain is GAGVSQSPRYKVTKRGQDVALRCDPISGHVSLYWYRQALGQGPEFLTYFNYEAQQDKSGLPNDRFSAERPEGSISTLTIQRTEQRDSAMYRCASSLIGGGKGNEQFFGPGTRLTVL.

This clone was seen once. The chain joins TRBV7-8 to TRBJ2-5; possible D gene TRBD1, 6 bases. Judging by the DNA end, TRBJ2-7 fits better; the J call may be wrong. Germline V gene sequence: CDR1 SGHVS, CDR2 FQNEAQ. The CDR3 length is 15 residues. The CDR3 region is CASSQGTLDSYEQYF. The CDR3 DNA sequence: TGTGCCAGCAGCCAAGGGACACTAGACTCCTACGAGCAGTACTTC.

The V gene is TRBV5-6, the J gene TRBJ2-3; the D gene could be TRBD1 or TRBD2 (6 bases each). This CDR3 spans 18 amino acids. Deletions cut 0 bases from V and 3 bases from J, with 20 bases between. The V gene's germline CDR1 is SGHDT and CDR2 YYEEEE. CDR3 nucleotide sequence: TGTGCCAGCAGCTTGGAGCGGTCCCGGCGGGACACGACAGATACGCAGTATTTT. Protein sequence: CASSLERSRRDTTDTQYF.

The rearrangement joins TRBV6-1 to TRBJ1-5; weak D call: TRBD1 (6 bases). The V gene's germline CDR1 is MNHNS and CDR2 SASEGT. V dropped 1 base and J dropped 5 bases, with 12 bases sitting between them. The CDR3 is 15 residues long. The CDR3 here is CASSEEFWGHQPQHF. DNA for the CDR3: TGTGCCAGCAGTGAAGAGTTTTGGGGGCATCAGCCCCAGCATTTT.

The chain couples TRBV11-3 to TRBJ2-2; D is undetermined. This CDR3 is built from 15 residues. Trimming stripped 1 base from V and 7 bases from J, with 13 bases between. Germline V CDR1 and CDR2: SGHNT, YENEEA. CDR3 DNA sequence: TGTGCCAGCAGCTTAGGGTCCGGCCAGGTCGGGGAGCTGTTTTTT. Translating it yields CASSLGSGQVGELFF.

The gene calls are TRBV19 and TRBJ1-2, with D possibly matching TRBD1 (6 bases). V lost 4 bases and J 8 bases, leaving 14 bases between the germline ends. Germline CDR1 LNHDA, CDR2 SQIVND (reference sequence). The CDR3 sequence is 13 residues long. As DNA, the CDR3 is TGTGCCAGTAGTACTAATAACAGGGTCGGCTACACCTTC. It specifies CASSTNNRVGYTF.

The chain combines TRBV28 with TRBJ2-1; TRBD2 might be the D (6 bases). V dropped 11 bases and J dropped 7 bases, with 18 bases sitting between them. The CDR3 covers 13 residues. Germline CDR1 reads MDHEN; CDR2 reads SYDVKM. CDR3 nucleotide sequence: TGTGCCGAACGCGGGGCAAATGGGAATGAGCAGTTCTTC. Its protein product is CAERGANGNEQFF.

V gene TRBV9 combines with J gene TRBJ2-2; maybe TRBD1 (5 bases). The CDR3 spans 17 residues. Germline V lookup: CDR1 SGDLS, CDR2 YYNGEE. Trimming stripped 2 bases from V and 0 bases from J, with 14 bases between. CDR3: CASSVHGAPSNTGELFF. The CDR3 nucleotides read TGTGCCAGCAGCGTCCATGGGGCACCCTCGAACACCGGGGAGCTGTTTTTT.

Points on this clone: This CDR3 fails to terminate in the conserved phenylalanine or tryptophan, so it likely reflects a read error. This sequence joins TRBV12-5 and TRBJ1-3; 9 bases match TRBD1. The length of the CDR3 is 16 residues. Per germline, CDR1 LGHNT and CDR2 FRNRAP. J lost 11 bases, V lost 2 bases, and 13 bases had no gene match. The CDR3 reads CASGLPRDRGKEAIYY. Here the CDR3 DNA reads TGTGCTAGTGGTTTGCCACGAGACAGGGGGAAGGAAGCCATATATTAT.

This chain joins TRBV5-1 and TRBJ2-5; TRBD2 is a possible D gene (5 bases). There are 13 residues in the CDR3. V was clipped by 5 bases and J by 1 base, with 9 bases between them. Germline loops: CDR1 SGHRS, CDR2 YFSETQ. In nucleotides, the CDR3 is TGCGCCAGCAGAATAGCGAGCCAAGAGACCCAGTACTTC. Protein sequence: CASRIASQETQYF. Filled out from reference TRBV5-1 and TRBJ2-5, the complete variable domain reads KAGVTQTPRYLIKTRGQQVTLSCSPISGHRSVSWYQQTPGQGLQFLFEYFSETQRNKGNFPGRFSGRQFSNSRSEMNVSTLELGDSALYLCASRIASQETQYFGPGTRLLVL.

DNA for the CDR3: TGTGCCAGCAGCTTAGCGGGGGGATTCAACACCGGGGAGCTGTTTTTT. It translates to CASSLAGGFNTGELFF. V usage is TRBV11-3 and J usage is TRBJ2-2; 7 bases align to TRBD2. The CDR3 spans 16 residues. V dropped 1 base and J dropped 2; count of bases not matched to a gene: 4. Germline assignment: CDR1 SGHNT and CDR2 YENEEA.

This clone came up a few times. The same CDR3 is also encoded by other DNA sequences in this sample. CDR3 bases: TGTGCCAGCAGCTTGGTTCAAAGAAACACTGAAGCTTTCTTT. This encodes CASSLVQRNTEAFF. The chain recombines TRBV5-6 with TRBJ1-1, with D unclear. Germline V CDR1 and CDR2: SGHDT, YYEEEE. CDR3 length: 14 amino acids. V lost 0 bases, J lost 2 bases, and 8 bases lay in between. The complete variable domain, with remaining parts taken from reference TRBV5-6 and TRBJ1-1, reads DAGVTQSPTHLIKTRGQQVTLRCSPKSGHDTVSWYQQALGQGPQFIFQYYEEEERQRGNFPDRFSGHQFPNYSSELNVNALLLGDSALYLCASSLVQRNTEAFFGQGTRLTVV.

This chain uses TRBV6-1 with TRBJ2-7, with D unclear. Germline CDR1 is MNHNS and CDR2 is SASEGT. The CDR3 has 11 amino acids. Trimming left V 7 bases short and J 12 bases short, with 16 bases between. CDR3 sequence reads: CASNGNTVVYF. The CDR3 DNA is TGTGCCAGCAACGGAAACACCGTGGTGTACTTC.

J is TRBJ2-1 and V is TRBV5-1; 11 positions agree with TRBD2. From germline, CDR1 is SGHRS and CDR2 YFSETQ. The length of the CDR3 is 14 residues. The V segment lost 7 bases and the J segment 9 bases; nucleotides outside the gene matches: 9. CDR3 sequence (DNA): TGCGCCAGCGCCGGGACTAGCGGATTTCCTGAGCAGTTCTTC. This gives the protein CASAGTSGFPEQFF.